The sequence of this TCR beta chain was determined in a study of CD8+CD57+ T cells in acquired aplastic anemia. Whole-study findings and limits: Controls and patients did not differ significantly in CD8+ Simpson's diversity.

Patients selected for sequencing had displayed CD8+CD57+ cell expansion by flow cytometry. This clonotype was detected ten times or more. No antigen is known for it. Profiles of TCR beta VDJ and CDR3 were generated from a genomic DNA template. TCRdb called the reads again in MiXCR, with one record for every CDR3 protein. The data contain 150,000 to 200,000 distinct CDR3 sequences, about 50% of them singletons. Trimming took 7 bases from V and 4 from J, leaving 17 bases between them. CDR3 size: 14 residues. The clonotype originates from a human donor with aplastic anemia. J is TRBJ2-7 and V is TRBV12-3 or TRBV12-4; possible D gene TRBD1, 6 bases. Material for sequencing was sorted CD4+, CD8+, or CD8+CD57+ T cells (not recorded which) from PBMCs. The CDR3 sequence: CASTEGDFPYEQYF. Here the CDR3 DNA reads TGTGCCAGCACCGAGGGGGATTTCCCTTACGAGCAGTACTTC.